The 14 T cell receptor beta chains below come from one sample, sequenced in a study of shared clonotypes between healthy human individuals. The method was immunoSEQ multiplex PCR; TCRdb's version includes in-frame clones alone and lacks a portion of them. The data hold approximately 1,000,000 clones, with 75% to 85% observed a single time. What was sequenced was memory CD4+ T cells from PBMCs. Subset: CD45RA-negative fraction. These receptors all stem from a man aged 18 to 29 in good health. Some clones in this sample may be carry-over from other donors' samples.

The table lists this clone with a few counts. This chain uses TRBV2 with TRBJ1-1; unclear D gene. The CDR3 length is 15 residues. The germline gives CDR1 SNHLY, CDR2 FYNNEI. V dropped 4 bases and J dropped 1 base, with 13 bases sitting between them. The CDR3 region is CASSVRTLRNTEAFF. The CDR3 DNA is TGTGCCAGCAGTGTCCGGACCCTTCGGAACACTGAAGCTTTCTTT.

This clone occurred once. The chain links TRBV7-5 to TRBJ2-5; TRBD1 was called by the table and not checked on the DNA. TRBV7-5 is classified as a pseudogene. The CDR3 extends over 16 amino acids. The CDR3 nucleotides read TGTGTCAGAAGCTCACGGACAGGGGAGGACCAAGAGACCCAGTACTTC. It encodes CVRSSRTGEDQETQYF.

The chain combines TRBV6-1 with TRBJ1-1, with D possibly matching TRBD1 (6 bases). CDR3 length: 15 residues. V was trimmed by 8 bases and J by 1 base, leaving 17 bases between them. The germline CDR1 and CDR2 sequences are MNHNS and SASEGT. The CDR3 region has the DNA TGTGCCAGCGGGATCAAGGGACACTGGAACACTGAAGCTTTCTTT. It yields the protein CASGIKGHWNTEAFF.

CDR3 DNA: TGCGCCAGCAGTGCCGACAGGGCCTCCACAGATACGCAGTATTTT. Its protein product is CASSADRASTDTQYF. This chain joins TRBV10-2 and TRBJ2-3; 7 bases are a match to TRBD1. Germline V gene lookup returns CDR1 WSHSY and CDR2 SAAADI. V was pared by 4 bases and J by 2 bases, with 6 bases of the junction left unmatched. The CDR3 is made up of 15 amino acids.

The chain employs TRBV10-3 and TRBJ2-7; tentative D call: TRBD2 (7 bases). From germline, CDR1 is ENHRY and CDR2 SYGVKD. V was clipped by 3 bases and J by 3 bases, with 21 bases between them. The CDR3 is 17 amino acids. The DNA of the CDR3 is TGTGCCATCAGTGAAAATGGGGGCCTAGCGGAGAGCTACGAGCAGTACTTC. This codes for CAISENGGLAESYEQYF.

This sequence joins TRBV5-1 and TRBJ2-2; possibly TRBD1 or TRBD2 for D (6 bases each). From germline, CDR1 is SGHRS and CDR2 YFSETQ. There are 16 residues in the CDR3. V lost 1 base and J lost 4, with 14 bases in between. The CDR3 DNA sequence: TGCGCCAGCAGCTTGATGGGGGGCGCCAGCACCGGGGAGCTGTTTTTT. Translated: CASSLMGGASTGELFF.

V usage is TRBV29-1 and J usage is TRBJ2-7, with 9 bases that match TRBD1. The V gene's germline CDR1 is SQVTM and CDR2 ANQGSEA. The V segment lost 6 bases and the J segment 3 bases; nucleotides outside the gene matches: 6. This CDR3 spans 13 amino acids. This CDR3 is CSVQGARSYEQYF. CDR3 sequence (DNA): TGCAGCGTACAGGGGGCGAGAAGCTACGAGCAGTACTTC.

This clone was seen a handful of times. V is TRBV6-1 and J is TRBJ1-4, with D uncertain. The CDR3 is 11 amino acids. Germline V lookup: CDR1 MNHNS, CDR2 SASEGT. The ends were cut back, 6 bases at V and 4 bases at J, with 3 bases in the middle. The CDR3 sequence is CASRDNEKLFF. The CDR3 DNA reads as TGTGCCAGCAGAGATAATGAAAAACTGTTTTTT.

The chain joins TRBV9 to TRBJ1-3; D ambiguous. The V gene lost 0 bases and the J gene lost 4 bases, with 2 bases spanning the gap. This CDR3 region has 12 residues. Germline values: CDR1 SGDLS, CDR2 YYNGEE. The CDR3 DNA is TGTGCCAGCAGCGTAGCCGGAAACACCATATATTTT. Amino acids: CASSVAGNTIYF.

The chain uses TRBV6-5 and TRBJ2-1; a weak D match, TRBD2 (5 bases). Germline CDR1 is MNHEY and CDR2 is SVGAGI. The CDR3 length is 11 residues. V lost 11 bases and J lost 4, with 9 bases in between. The CDR3 sequence: CAAAAYNEQFF. The CDR3 DNA reads as TGTGCCGCAGCGGCGTACAATGAGCAGTTCTTC.

V and J are TRBV28 and TRBJ2-7, with D perhaps being TRBD1 or TRBD2 (5 bases each). CDR1 MDHEN and CDR2 SYDVKM come from the germline V gene. Trimming pared 4 bases from V and 4 bases from J, leaving 17 bases between. There are 15 residues in the CDR3. The CDR3 loop reads CASSSRRGGGYEQYF. CDR3 DNA: TGTGCCAGCAGTTCACGCCGTGGGGGTGGGTACGAGCAGTACTTC.

This clone was picked up many times. The V and J genes are TRBV6-5 and TRBJ2-1; 10 bases match TRBD2. CDR1 MNHEY and CDR2 SVGAGI come from the germline V gene. The CDR3 extends over 12 amino acids. V dropped 6 bases and J dropped 10; count of bases not matched to a gene: 3. The CDR3 nucleotides are TGTGCCAGCAGCCGGACTAGCGGAGAGCAGTTCTTC. Protein sequence: CASSRTSGEQFF.

This chain joins TRBV5-5 and TRBJ2-7; the D call may be TRBD1 or TRBD2 (7 bases each). V lost 4 bases, J lost 4 bases, and 18 bases lay in between. The germline CDR1 and CDR2 sequences are SGHKS and YYEKEE (reference sequence). There are 15 residues in the CDR3. DNA of the CDR3: TGTGCCAGCAGCATCGCGACAGGGACTATATACGAGCAGTACTTC. Encoded protein: CASSIATGTIYEQYF.

Turning to this clone: A much larger clone sits a single nucleotide away, making a read error possible. Other DNA sequences from this sample encode an identical CDR3 as well. This chain uses TRBV9 with TRBJ1-2; D possibly corresponds to TRBD1 (5 bases). Trimming removed 2 bases at V and 5 bases at J, with 7 bases between. Germline CDR1 SGDLS, CDR2 YYNGEE. The CDR3 totals 12 residues. The CDR3 DNA follows: TGTGCCAGCAGCGTCGACAGTTATGGCTACACCTTC. Its translation: CASSVDSYGYTF.